Reported below is one TCR beta chain. This clone's antigen is unknown. Base qualities are not recorded, but no much larger clone differs from it by a single base. TCRbeta CDR3 regions were amplified from genomic DNA by means of the immunoSEQ Assay, a bias-controlled multiplex PCR. The authors' pipeline ran thus. Within the assay, amplification of reference gene primers was used to estimate how many nucleated cells each sample contained. To quantify the absolute abundance of each unique TCRbeta CDR3 rearrangement, sequence reads were collapsed and filtered. For each sample, productive Simpson clonality was calculated as the square root of Simpson's diversity index over productive rearrangements. In its TCRdb copy, this immuneACCESS table keeps in-frame sequences only and misses some clones. Where compared with another copy, unresolved V genes explain less than half of these, and the others have no known cause. V, J and clone size reflect that table, while D and trimming were determined from the DNA. The sample data list more than 75,000 clones, and more than 75% of these were observed just once. The top ten constitute 4.5% to 5.5% of the sample.

After removal of 0 bases from V and 3 bases from J, the junction retains 11 bases not matched to a gene. The CDR3, cysteine through phenylalanine, is 18 amino acids long. Only the CDR3 part of the read is kept: 54 bases, read in frame from the first base. In the germline V gene, CDR1 corresponds to SGHTA and CDR2 to FQGNSA. These data are taken from a study of blood T cell repertoires in COVID-19 (dated by TCRdb to about 2020). Background on the whole study: The collaborator samples originated in the United States, Italy and Spain and spanned the acute and convalescent phases of COVID-19. Subjects who had been exposed to COVID-19, were actively infected with it, or had recovered from it provided the deeply sampled blood TCRbeta repertoires that made up the dataset. The repertoires were released in a freely available public database meant as a resource for research on the immune response to SARS-CoV-2. Where HLA class I and class II types were available, the types were taken from metadata supplied by the sample provider, not from assay-based typing. Nearly every sample came with metadata listing a de-identified subject ID, COVID-19 status, age in years and sex. Samples were obtained from the ongoing ImmuneRACE study (first 160 participants) and from 1,000 to 1,500 subjects provided by 6 global collaborators. The material from the prospective study consisted of cDNA or gDNA derived from T cells, B-cell-depleted T cells, or PBMCs.

Each collaborating institution followed its own protocols to collect whole blood in K2EDTA tubes. For TCRbeta analysis, collaborator samples were shipped as frozen whole blood, as isolated PBMCs, or as DNA extracted from either sample type. The investigation overall reported the following: Clinical and demographic metadata were provided uncurated, with the amount varying by source and participant.

This chain is built from TRBV7-2 and TRBJ2-3, and 8 bases in between align with TRBD2. Sequencing was carried out using peripheral blood. This receptor was obtained from a woman of 80 years or more with active COVID-19. The sequenced DNA: TGTGCCAGCAGCTTAGCCCATGCGGGAGGACTTCCAACAGATACGCAGTATTTT. Its protein product is CASSLAHAGGLPTDTQYF. Reference TRBV7-2 and TRBJ2-3 genes cover what lies past the CDR3, so the full variable domain is GAGVSQSPSNKVTEKGKDVELRCDPISGHTALYWYRQSLGQGLEFLIYFQGNSAPDKSGLPSDRFSAERTGGSVSTLTIQRTQQEDSAVYLCASSLAHAGGLPTDTQYFGPGTRLTVL.